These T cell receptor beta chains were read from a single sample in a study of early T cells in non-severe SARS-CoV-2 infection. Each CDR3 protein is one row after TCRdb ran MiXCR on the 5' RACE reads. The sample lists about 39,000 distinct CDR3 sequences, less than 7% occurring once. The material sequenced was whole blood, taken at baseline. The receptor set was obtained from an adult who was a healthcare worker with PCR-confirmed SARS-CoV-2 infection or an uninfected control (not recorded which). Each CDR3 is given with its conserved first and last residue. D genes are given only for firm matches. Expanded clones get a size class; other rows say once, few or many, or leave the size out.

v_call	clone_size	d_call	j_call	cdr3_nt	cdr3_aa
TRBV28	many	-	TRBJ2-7	TGTGCCAGCAGTGCCCCCCGAGGCAGCTCCTACGAGCAGTACTTC	CASSAPRGSSYEQYF
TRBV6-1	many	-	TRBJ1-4	TGTGCCAGCGGGGGATCAGGGAATCTCGGGAAAAAAAAACTGTTTTTT	CASGGSGNLGKKKLFF
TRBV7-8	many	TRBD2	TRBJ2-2	TGTGCCAGCAGCTGGTCAAGCGGGGGGGCGATGACCGGGGAGCTGTTTTTT	CASSWSSGGAMTGELFF
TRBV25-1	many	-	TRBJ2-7	TGTGCCAGCAGTGAATACTACGAGCAGTACTTC	CASSEYYEQYF
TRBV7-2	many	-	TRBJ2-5	TGTGCCAGCAGCTTAGCGCGAAAAGAGACCCAGTACTTC	CASSLARKETQYF
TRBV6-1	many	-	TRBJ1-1	TGTGCCAGCACCTCCCCCCTGGGCAGGGACGTGAACACTGAAGCTTTCTTT	CASTSPLGRDVNTEAFF
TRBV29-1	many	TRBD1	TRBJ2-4	TGCAGCGTTGAAGATCCGGGAGACAGGGGTGGAGCCAAAAACATTCAGTACTTC	CSVEDPGDRGGAKNIQYF
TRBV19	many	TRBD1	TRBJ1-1	TGTGCCAGTCTTCCGAGGAGAGGGGGCTTTAACACTGAAGCTTTCTTT	CASLPRRGGFNTEAFF
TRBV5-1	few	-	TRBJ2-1	TGCGCCAGCAGCCTCCCGACCCCGGGACATCGGTACAATGAGCAGTTCTTC	CASSLPTPGHRYNEQFF
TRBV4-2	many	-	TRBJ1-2	TGTGCCAGCAGCCAAGCGGGCTTTCTAGGCTATGGCTACACCTTC	CASSQAGFLGYGYTF
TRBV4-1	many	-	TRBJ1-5	TGCGCCAGCAGCCAAGATGAAGTGTATCAGCCCCAGCATTTT	CASSQDEVYQPQHF
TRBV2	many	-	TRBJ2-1	TGTGCCAGCAGCGGCAGCATCCCGCCCAATGAGCAGTTCTTC	CASSGSIPPNEQFF
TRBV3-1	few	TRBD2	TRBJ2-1	TGTGCCAGCAGCCAAGAGTGGGGACTAATCAATGAGCAGTTCTTC	CASSQEWGLINEQFF
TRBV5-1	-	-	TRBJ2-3	TGCGCCAGCAGCTTGGGGGCAGCGATCACAGATACGCAGTATTTT	CASSLGAAITDTQYF
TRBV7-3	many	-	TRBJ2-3	TGTGCCAGCAGCCCCGCCGGGCCAGATACGCAGTATTTT	CASSPAGPDTQYF
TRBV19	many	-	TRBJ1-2	TGTGCCAGTAGGAGACTTGAGGAGGTCTATGGCTACACCTTC	CASRRLEEVYGYTF
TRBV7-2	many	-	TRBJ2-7	TGTGCCAGCAGCTTAGCGGTGACGGCACAGTACTTC	CASSLAVTAQYF
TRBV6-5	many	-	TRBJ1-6	TGTGCCAGCAGTTACTCGATAGCGGGCAGCTCCTATAATTCACCCCTCCACTTT	CASSYSIAGSSYNSPLHF
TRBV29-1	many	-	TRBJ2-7	TGCAGCGTGGGGGCCTTGGGGAGTACCTACGAGCAGTACTTC	CSVGALGSTYEQYF
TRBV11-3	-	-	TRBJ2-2	TGTGCCAGCAAAGGGGGGCCCGGGGAGCTGTTTTTT	CASKGGPGELFF
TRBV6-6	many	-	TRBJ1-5	TGTGCCAGCAACTTGGGAACCCCTGATCAGCCCCAGCATTTT	CASNLGTPDQPQHF
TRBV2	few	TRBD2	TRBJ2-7	TGTGCCAGCAGGGCGTCGGGACTAGCGGGAGACGAGCAGTACTTC	CASRASGLAGDEQYF
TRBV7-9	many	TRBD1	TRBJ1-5	TGTGCCAGCAGCAAGGAGGGACAGTCTGGCAATCAGCCCCAGCATTTT	CASSKEGQSGNQPQHF
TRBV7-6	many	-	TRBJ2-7	TGTGCCAGCAGCTTAGGACAGCTCTACGAGCAGTACTTC	CASSLGQLYEQYF
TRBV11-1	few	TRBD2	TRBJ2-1	TGTGCCAGCAGCAAAGGACTAGCGGGCAATGAGCAGTTCTTC	CASSKGLAGNEQFF
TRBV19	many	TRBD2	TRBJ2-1	TGTGCCAGTAGCCTCGCCGATGGACTAGCGGGAAATGAGCAGTTCTTC	CASSLADGLAGNEQFF
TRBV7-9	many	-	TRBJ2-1	TGTGCCAGCAGCCGGGGAGGGGGATCCTACAATGAGCAGTTCTTC	CASSRGGGSYNEQFF
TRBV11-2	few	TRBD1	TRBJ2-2	TGTGCCAGCAGCTTAGGGGACAGTGCTAGGAACACCGGGGAGCTGTTTTTT	CASSLGDSARNTGELFF
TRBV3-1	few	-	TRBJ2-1	TGTGCCAGCAGCCAAAGGAGCTCCTACAATGAGCAGTTCTTC	CASSQRSSYNEQFF
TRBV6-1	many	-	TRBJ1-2	TGTGCCAGCTCTCTAACGGGCACCTTCTATGGCTACACCTTC	CASSLTGTFYGYTF
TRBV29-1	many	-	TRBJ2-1	TGCAGCGTTGTACCCACAGGAAGGGGTATCAATGAGCAGTTCTTC	CSVVPTGRGINEQFF
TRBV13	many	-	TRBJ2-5	TGTGCCAGCAGCTCGGGACACCAGCAAGAGACCCAGTACTTC	CASSSGHQQETQYF
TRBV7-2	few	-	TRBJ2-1	TGTGCCAGCAGCTTAGGATCGGCCATTGAGCAGTTCTTC	CASSLGSAIEQFF
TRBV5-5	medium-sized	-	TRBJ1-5	TGTGCCAGCAGCAAAGGCACAGGACCGAATCAGCCCCAGCATTTT	CASSKGTGPNQPQHF
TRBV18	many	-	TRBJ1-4	TGTGCCAGCTCAACAGGGCCTAATGAAAAACTGTTTTTT	CASSTGPNEKLFF
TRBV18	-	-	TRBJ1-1	TGTGCCAGCTCACCAAAAGTGAACTCTGAAGCTTTCTTT	CASSPKVNSEAFF
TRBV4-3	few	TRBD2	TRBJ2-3	TGCGCCAGCAGCTTGCTAGCGGGGGGGCGGGATACGCAGTATTTT	CASSLLAGGRDTQYF
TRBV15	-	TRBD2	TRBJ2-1	TGTGCCACCAGCAGCCACCCGCCCGGACTAGCGGGACAACGCTCCTACAATGAGCAGTTCTTC	CATSSHPPGLAGQRSYNEQFF
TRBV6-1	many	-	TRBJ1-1	TGTGCCAGCAGTGATCCCGCAGACCCGGAGGGGACTGAAGCTTTCTTT	CASSDPADPEGTEAFF
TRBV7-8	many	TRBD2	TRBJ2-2	TGTGCCAGCAGCTTAGCTCCTAGCGGGAGGTTTTCCGGGGAGCTGTTTTTT	CASSLAPSGRFSGELFF
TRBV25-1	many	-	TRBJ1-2	TGTGCCAGCAGTAACCAAGGAAAAGGCTACACCTTC	CASSNQGKGYTF
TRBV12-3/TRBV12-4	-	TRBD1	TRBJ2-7	TGTGCCAGCAGCAGAGGACAGGGCTACGAGCAGTACTTC	CASSRGQGYEQYF
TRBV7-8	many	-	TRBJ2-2	TGTGCCAGCAGCTTTCTATCTACCGTGACACTAAACACCGGGGAGCTGTTTTTT	CASSFLSTVTLNTGELFF